This TCR beta chain was observed in a study of cytomegalovirus exposure and HLA in healthy donors (dated by TCRdb to the late 2010s). In the study overall: An earlier analysis of a few hundred of the donors reported over 250 Gb of sequence data and 95 million to 140 million unique TCR beta sequences obtained from some 170 million T cells. To predict cytomegalovirus infection status, the study brought together high-throughput TCR immunosequencing, statistical association of individual TCRs with disease status, and machine learning. To decide whether each TCR beta V gene segment behaved as functional or pseudogenic, an earlier analysis of some 540 of the donors relied on high-throughput TCR beta sequencing. An early release covering just under 650 HLA-typed donors comprised about 300 gigabases of sequencing data and approximately 85 million unique TCR sequences. Typing coverage differed by locus: A, B, C, DRB1 and DQB1 were typed in about 620-630 donors, DQA1 in 522, DPA1 in some 610, and DPB1 in 400 to 480. In the later analysis, no new phenotypic data were used to find candidate immune exposures; instead, reliance was placed on TCR beta sequences and their occurrence across donors. The study profiled the T cell repertoires of 550 to 700 subjects by immunosequencing and related them to cytomegalovirus serostatus. In addition to the first cohort of 666 subjects, a separate validation cohort of approximately 130 different subjects was used. All discovery cohort repertoires had been generated using a single sequencing platform. About five DR-DQ haplotypes were treated as single units for association and clustering because of strong linkage in the cohort. Among 300 to 500 genotyped donors of the cohort, an average of about 240,000 unique TCR beta nucleotide sequences was sequenced per donor, of which about 19% were non-productive. Of the 300 to 450 genotyped donors, more than 75% were placed in the genetic ancestry cluster associated with self-reported Caucasian donors. HLA typing covered class I and class II loci at four-digit resolution. A later genetic analysis used genome-wide SNP genotypes for about 65% of the roughly 700 donors, treating that subset as a discovery cohort. Donor age, sex, ethnicity and CMV serostatus were compiled alongside the repertoire data. The study aimed to test whether signatures of past pathogen exposure could be identified by cataloging public T cell receptors. A later analysis re-examined previously published TCR beta repertoires from more than 600 donors and added high-resolution HLA genotyping to investigate patterns of TCR occurrence.

The cohort comprised fewer than 750 healthy bone marrow donors. All cohort members were sampled while nominally healthy, although unrecorded immune exposures were likely present. The donor tested CMV seronegative, placing the donor among the 350 to 400 seronegative members of the cohort. Each donor provided a peripheral blood sample, and peripheral blood mononuclear cells were used for TCR beta sequencing. The Qiagen DNeasy Blood Extraction Kit was used to extract genomic DNA from the blood cell samples. Library creation used the immunoSEQ multiplex PCR assay. For the multiplex PCR, a mixture combining 60 forward primers for TCR Vbeta segments and 13 reverse primers for TCR Jbeta segments was used. Amplification of the CDR3 region of rearranged TCR beta genes was performed with a multiplex PCR assay on genomic DNA. The amplified TCR beta libraries were sequenced on the Illumina HiSeq System as 87-base-pair reads. For the original study's pipeline: A later analysis tallied 75 million to 95 million unique TCR beta chains across the 640 or so repertoires, and approximately 9.9 million of those chains were shared by two or more donors. A nearest-neighbor algorithm error-corrected the raw reads and collapsed the reads into unique sequences, merging closely related sequences to remove PCR and sequencing errors. Alignment of CDR3 sequences to IMGT reference sequences was used to assign V, D and J gene segments. Each retained sequence needed at least a six-nucleotide match to both a V gene segment and a J gene segment. Rearrangements were called productive when the CDR3 lacked stop codons and stayed in frame with V and J; all others were non-productive. CDR3 was defined by IMGT convention, running from the second conserved V-encoded cysteine to the conserved J-encoded phenylalanine. In an earlier analysis of more than 550 of the donors, sequences lacking an unambiguous match to a single V gene segment were excluded. In an earlier analysis of a few hundred of the donors, V segments were called functional above 56.7% productive rearrangements and were called segregating when the between-donor standard deviation exceeded 5%. A statistical classification framework was built to diagnose cytomegalovirus status from the catalog of TCR beta chain sequences. In a later analysis, V and J genes were assigned by comparing TCR nucleotide sequences against IMGT/GENE-DB human TR gene sequences. In a later analysis, CDR3 sequences and most-parsimonious VDJ recombination scenarios were assigned using the TCRdist pipeline. In a later analysis, each TCR beta chain was defined by its CDR3 amino acid sequence together with its V-gene family, and reads without a unique V-gene family were excluded. A later analysis removed 600 or so highly shared, low-generation-probability nucleotide sequences to deal with suspected cross-contamination and a sequencing artifact. In a later analysis, a clonal expansion index for each public chain was calculated from normalized within-repertoire ranks of inferred template counts. In a later analysis, generation probabilities were computed using a VDJ recombination model fitted to out-of-frame rearrangements, and the results were checked against IGoR. A later analysis scored TCR-TCR, TCR-HLA and TCR-CMV co-occurrence with hypergeometric tests, applying a repertoire-size bias correction to TCR pairs. A later analysis estimated false discovery rates by permuting HLA or CMV assignments 20 times. In a later analysis, co-occurring TCRs were grouped with DBSCAN, and TCRdist sequence similarity was added when clustering was performed within HLA-allele-positive subsets. Repertoires with fewer than 30,000 or more than 120,000 public chains, plus five repertoires with anomalous nucleotide sharing, were excluded from co-occurrence clustering. TCRdb mirrors the immuneACCESS table, restricted to in-frame sequences. Some clones are absent from its copies; in checked studies, under half trace to an unresolved V gene, and the reason for the others is unknown. V and J calls and clone size are those listed in that table; D and trimming were worked out from the DNA. Recorded for this sample are fewer than 110,000 clones; 60% to 75% of them occurred a single time. Roughly 7.8% of the sample is taken by the ten largest.

At the junction V is shortened by 0 bases and J by 1 base, with 10 bases in between. CDR1 and CDR2, looked up from the germline V gene, are SGHRS and YFSETQ. From the cysteine up to the phenylalanine, the CDR3 has a length of 15 residues. Of the read, only the CDR3 DNA is kept; its 45 bases are in frame from base 1. For this clone: It lacks a known antigen. There are no base qualities to consult, and no much larger clone falls within one base.

The research as a whole found: Compared with equally common non-associated chains, HLA-associated TCR beta chains in a later analysis were more clonally expanded and had lower generation probabilities. The classifier was reported to diagnose cytomegalovirus status with high specificity and sensitivity in both the original cohort and the validation cohort. In vitro tests confirmed that three of the cytomegalovirus-associated TCR beta chains recognize cytomegalovirus antigens. When HLA alleles, especially DR and DQ, strongly co-occurred, attributing TCR associations to individual alleles was difficult. Correlated functional status among segregating V segments might be attributable to linkage disequilibrium, but an unknown experimental factor could not be ruled out. The only immune exposure information available for the cohort was CMV serostatus. A total of 150 or so TCR beta chains were listed by the study as associated with cytomegalovirus. A further reported finding was that TCR beta sequences accurately predicted the HLA-A and HLA-B alleles for most subjects in the first cohort. An earlier analysis of 587 of the donors showed that most TCR beta V segments appeared in productive rearrangements either about 87% or about 30% of the time, which broadly matched IMGT annotations. According to a later analysis, TCR association rates differed among HLA loci, with DRB1 alleles showing the most associated TCRs and HLA-C alleles showing the fewest. An association between a missense DCLRE1C variant and V-gene and J-gene trimming of TCR beta chains was found in a later genetic analysis and replicated in an independent cohort. A later genetic analysis reported fewer N-insertions in productive TCRs among donors in an Asian-associated ancestry cluster than the roughly 620-donor mean. Because counts were too low, approximately 18 rarely observed V segments, including chromosome 9 orphons, were excluded from the earlier analysis of some 590 of the donors. Because some donors lacked HLA typing at each locus, the association tests relied only on the typed subset. This cohort had only TCR beta chains sequenced, and the lack of alpha or paired-chain data limited which features could be detected. At a false discovery rate of 0.05, a later analysis linked under 20,000 TCR beta sequences to specific HLA alleles. A cluster of highly shared sequence variants was judged likely to represent a technical artifact of the sequencing pipeline. A later analysis found that most CMV-associated TCR beta chains appeared HLA-restricted, with HLA associations seemingly driven largely by CMV exposure. Some IMGT-functional V segments, including TRBV6-2 and TRBV6-3, could not be distinguished by the 87-base-pair reads and were therefore excluded. Roughly uniform sequencing depth across donors was assumed in presence/absence analyses, although this assumption may not hold. Most TCR sequences were seen in very few donors, while some public TCRs were found in many individuals. The authors suggested that the approach could potentially be generalized to other disease states and immunological phenotypes. Several of the top co-occurrence clusters appeared to be linked to parvovirus B19, influenza, CMV and Epstein-Barr virus, according to a later analysis.

This sequence was found in a man aged 25-45 years in good health and CMV-seronegative. Input material: PBMCs. The sequence is built from TRBV5-1 and TRBJ1-1, with no confident D gene call. The CDR3: CASSLDGDPNTEAFF. The sequenced DNA: TGCGCCAGCAGCTTGGATGGAGACCCGAACACTGAAGCTTTCTTT. With the portions outside the CDR3 filled from the reference TRBV5-1 and TRBJ1-1 genes, the complete variable region becomes KAGVTQTPRYLIKTRGQQVTLSCSPISGHRSVSWYQQTPGQGLQFLFEYFSETQRNKGNFPGRFSGRQFSNSRSEMNVSTLELGDSALYLCASSLDGDPNTEAFFGQGTRLTVV.